This T cell receptor (beta chain) originates from a study of shared clonotypes between healthy human individuals. Turning to the study itself: Three CD4 naive, three CD4 memory, two CD8 naive and one CD8 memory plate were used per donor.

Sequencing was performed with immunoSEQ multiplex PCR; in TCRdb, only in-frame clones are kept and a portion is missing. This table has some 1 million clones, 65% to 80% appearing once. Study results and limitations: Since donors were few, the genetic and exposure-history diversity represented was limited.

CDR3 length equals 16 residues. The germline gives CDR1 MDHEN, CDR2 SYDVKM. V trimming: 6 bases; J trimming: 4 bases; junction bases outside the gene matches: 11. This clone was observed once. Antigen unknown. This TCR came from a man between 18 and 29 years old in good health. The chain is built from TRBV28 and TRBJ2-3; TRBD1 matches at 9 bases. The specimen was memory CD4+ T cells sorted from blood. The subset denotes: CD45RA-negative fraction. The CDR3 bases are TGTGCCAGCAGCTCTCCGGGACAGGGTGACGCAGATACGCAGTATTTT. This sequence encodes CASSSPGQGDADTQYF.